The T cell receptor (beta chain) under discussion was sequenced for a study of shared clonotypes between healthy human individuals. Study context: Those who served as donors were a couple of women and a few men between the ages of 18 and 49. CD4 naive and memory got three plates each, CD8 naive two, CD8 memory one.

The assay was immunoSEQ multiplex PCR, and TCRdb's table has in-frame clones only and misses some. The repertoire holds some 2,500,000 clones, roughly 93% seen once, with 0.36% in the top ten. Study observations and caveats: Among the subsets, naive ones generally showed larger estimated richness than memory ones.

All donors were healthy HIV-negative adults lacking recent acute infections or vaccinations. V lost 7 bases to trimming and J lost 0 bases, with 10 bases between them. Germline CDR1 MNHEY, CDR2 SMNVEV (reference sequence). This CDR3 has 14 amino acids. Notes on this clone: The antigen remains unidentified.

Specimen: naive CD4+ T cells from PBMCs. Described subset: CD45RA+ positively selected. This chain joins TRBV27 and TRBJ2-1; D gene ambiguous. This clonotype originated in a man younger than 35 in good health. Some clones in this sample may be carry-over from other donors' samples. The CDR3 spells CASKAVSSYNEQFF. CDR3 DNA: TGTGCCAGCAAGGCGGTAAGCTCCTACAATGAGCAGTTCTTC.